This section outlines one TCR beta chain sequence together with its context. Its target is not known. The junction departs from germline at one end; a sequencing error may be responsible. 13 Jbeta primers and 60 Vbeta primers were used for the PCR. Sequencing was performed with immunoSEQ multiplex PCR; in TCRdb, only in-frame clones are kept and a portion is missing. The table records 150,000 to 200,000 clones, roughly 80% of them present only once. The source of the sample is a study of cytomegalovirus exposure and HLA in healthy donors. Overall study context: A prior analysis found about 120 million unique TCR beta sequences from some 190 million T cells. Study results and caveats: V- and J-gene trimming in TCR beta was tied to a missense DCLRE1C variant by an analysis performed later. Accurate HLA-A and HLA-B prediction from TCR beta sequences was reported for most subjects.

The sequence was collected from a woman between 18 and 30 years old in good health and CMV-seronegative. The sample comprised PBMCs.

The CDR3 region has the DNA TGTGCCAGCAGTTTAGTCACGGCCACCCACACCGGGACTTTCTTT. This sequence encodes CASSLVTATHTGTFF. J is TRBJ1-6 and V is TRBV28; maybe TRBD1 (5 bases). Germline CDR1 reads MDHEN; CDR2 reads SYDVKM. CDR3 size: 15 residues.